A selection of T cell receptor beta chains follows, all from one sample in a study of CD8 T cells in Susac syndrome. TCRdb redid the calling of the immunoSEQ multiplex PCR reads with MiXCR, one entry per CDR3 protein. The repertoire holds a few hundred thousand distinct CDR3 sequences, with roughly 84% as singletons. The sequencing sample was made of CD8+ T cells from PBMCs. These receptors all stem from a human donor with multiple sclerosis. Both conserved end residues are part of each CDR3. D genes are given only for firm matches. Clone size is not always given. Where it is, it says once, few, many or a class for expanded clones.

TRBD2,TRBJ2-1,TRBV28,NA,CASSETGTSKNEQFF,TGTGCCAGCAGCGAGACCGGGACTAGCAAGAACGAGCAGTTCTTC
NA,TRBJ2-1,TRBV27,once,CASRTQASNLLFF,TGTGCCAGCAGGACCCAAGCTAGTAACTTACTGTTCTTC
NA,TRBJ2-6,TRBV2,NA,CASSRLVGLYSGANVLTF,TGTGCCAGCAGTCGACTAGTGGGGCTCTACTCTGGGGCCAACGTCCTGACTTTC
NA,TRBJ2-5,TRBV30,NA,CAWSVAGGETQYF,TGTGCCTGGAGTGTAGCAGGGGGGGAGACCCAGTACTTC
NA,TRBJ1-1,TRBV7-8,NA,CASSLIQGESNTEAFF,TGTGCCAGCAGCTTAATTCAGGGTGAATCGAACACTGAAGCTTTCTTT
TRBD2,TRBJ2-1,TRBV9,NA,CASSVGTSGRGEQFF,TGTGCCAGCAGCGTTGGGACTAGCGGGAGAGGAGAGCAGTTCTTC
TRBD2,TRBJ2-7,TRBV7-6,NA,CASSPSGRAYEQYF,TGTGCCAGCAGCCCAAGCGGGAGGGCCTACGAGCAGTACTTC
TRBD1,TRBJ1-1,TRBV30,NA,CAWSAADRANTEAFF,TGTGCCTGGAGTGCCGCGGACAGGGCGAACACTGAAGCTTTCTTT
NA,TRBJ2-3,TRBV5-5,NA,CASSLDVGGGTDTQYF,TGTGCCAGCAGCTTGGACGTAGGGGGGGGCACAGATACGCAGTATTTT
TRBD2,TRBJ2-1,TRBV7-8,NA,CASSPGTSGRSPYNEQFF,TGTGCCAGCAGCCCCGGGACTAGCGGGAGAAGCCCCTACAATGAGCAGTTCTTC
TRBD2,TRBJ2-1,TRBV28,NA,CASSLYLAGGPDNEQFF,TGTGCCAGCAGTTTATACCTAGCGGGAGGGCCGGACAATGAGCAGTTCTTC
TRBD1,TRBJ2-7,TRBV7-9,NA,CASSSSGGESYEQYF,TGTGCCAGCAGCTCCTCAGGGGGCGAGTCCTACGAGCAGTACTTC
TRBD2,TRBJ2-1,TRBV5-4,NA,CASSGGTSGSGNEQFF,TGTGCCAGCAGCGGCGGGACTAGCGGGAGCGGTAATGAGCAGTTCTTC
NA,TRBJ2-7,TRBV7-9,NA,CASSLVGAKPYEQYF,TGTGCCAGCAGCTTAGTAGGGGCGAAACCCTACGAGCAGTACTTC
NA,TRBJ1-4,TRBV27,NA,CASSLLGGEKLFF,TGTGCCAGCAGTTTATTAGGGGGAGAAAAACTGTTTTTT
TRBD1,TRBJ2-7,TRBV29-1,NA,CSVGQGSEQYF,TGCAGCGTTGGACAGGGGAGCGAGCAGTACTTC
NA,TRBJ2-1,TRBV10-3,NA,CAISEKVQGKDEQFF,TGTGCCATCAGTGAAAAAGTCCAGGGGAAGGATGAGCAGTTCTTC
NA,TRBJ1-2,TRBV9,NA,CASSVGGGTYGYTF,TGTGCCAGCAGCGTAGGAGGGGGGACCTATGGCTACACCTTC
NA,TRBJ2-7,TRBV10-3,NA,CAIRSGTLSYEQYF,TGTGCCATCAGGAGCGGAACCCTCTCCTACGAGCAGTACTTC
NA,TRBJ2-2,TRBV19,NA,CASSVRATGELFF,TGTGCCAGTAGTGTGAGGGCCACCGGGGAGCTGTTTTTT
TRBD1,TRBJ1-1,TRBV7-4,NA,CASSLGRGPNTEAFF,TGTGCCAGCAGCTTGGGCAGGGGGCCAAACACTGAAGCTTTCTTT
TRBD2,TRBJ2-5,TRBV27,NA,CATRLAGAPETQYF,TGTGCCACCAGACTAGCGGGAGCTCCAGAGACCCAGTACTTC
TRBD2,TRBJ2-7,TRBV11-2,NA,CASSLVGGAEEQYF,TGTGCCAGCAGCTTAGTCGGGGGGGCAGAAGAGCAGTACTTC
NA,TRBJ2-5,TRBV6-2/TRBV6-3,NA,CAAGPDGETQYF,TGTGCCGCCGGACCGGATGGGGAGACCCAGTACTTC
NA,TRBJ2-1,TRBV28,NA,CASIERSSYNEQFF,TGTGCCAGCATAGAGCGGAGCTCCTACAATGAGCAGTTCTTC
NA,TRBJ2-7,TRBV6-5,NA,CASSYSTYEQYF,TGTGCCAGCAGTTACTCTACGTACGAGCAGTACTTC
TRBD2,TRBJ2-3,TRBV2,once,CASRTSGSTDTQYF,TGTGCCAGCAGGACTAGCGGGAGCACAGATACGCAGTATTTT
NA,TRBJ2-7,TRBV9,NA,CASSVGPASGYEQYF,TGTGCCAGCAGCGTAGGGCCTGCTTCTGGCTACGAGCAGTACTTC
NA,TRBJ2-1,TRBV13,once,CASSTRPTGTNEQFF,TGTGCCAGCAGCACCCGACCTACAGGGACCAATGAGCAGTTCTTC
NA,TRBJ2-1,TRBV27,NA,CASSFPAWVSYNEQFF,TGTGCCAGCAGTTTCCCTGCCTGGGTCTCCTACAATGAGCAGTTCTTC
TRBD2,TRBJ2-1,TRBV12-3/TRBV12-4,few,CATGPFGGRSVNEQFF,TGTGCCACGGGCCCTTTTGGCGGGAGGTCGGTCAATGAGCAGTTCTTC
NA,TRBJ2-1,TRBV5-4,NA,CASSATLDEQFF,TGTGCCAGCAGCGCGACCTTGGATGAGCAGTTCTTC
NA,TRBJ2-2,TRBV30,NA,CAWSPVNTGELFF,TGTGCCTGGAGTCCGGTTAACACCGGGGAGCTGTTTTTT
TRBD2,TRBJ2-7,TRBV7-9,NA,CASSSTSGSGIYEQYF,TGTGCCAGCAGCTCAACTAGCGGGAGCGGTATTTACGAGCAGTACTTC
NA,TRBJ1-2,TRBV10-3,NA,CAMSPGLIYGYTF,TGTGCCATGTCTCCGGGACTGATTTATGGCTACACCTTC
TRBD2,TRBJ2-3,TRBV12-5,NA,CASGLSYSGSADTQYF,TGTGCTAGTGGTTTGTCCTACAGCGGGAGTGCGGATACGCAGTATTTT
NA,TRBJ1-2,TRBV20-1,NA,CSAPGQGRNYGYTF,TGCAGTGCCCCGGGGCAGGGGCGCAACTATGGCTACACCTTC
NA,TRBJ1-1,TRBV6-1,few,CASSESYEAFF,TGTGCCAGCAGTGAATCATATGAAGCTTTCTTT
NA,TRBJ2-7,TRBV6-5,NA,CASSYRDGYLYEQYF,TGTGCCAGCAGTTACCGGGACGGCTACTTATACGAGCAGTACTTC
TRBD1,TRBJ1-2,TRBV9,NA,CASSTPGGGTAFTF,TGTGCCAGCAGCACCCCGGGGGGCGGGACAGCGTTCACCTTC
NA,TRBJ1-1,TRBV30,NA,CAWSGTTSLGSTEAFF,TGTGCCTGGAGCGGCACTACCTCACTTGGGAGCACTGAAGCTTTCTTT
NA,TRBJ1-6,TRBV18,NA,CASSPLARGLVSPLHF,TGTGCCAGCTCACCACTGGCCCGGGGGTTAGTTTCACCCCTCCACTTT